The sequence of this TCR beta chain was determined in a study of blood T cell repertoires in COVID-19. Study details: Donors in the United States, Italy and Spain gave samples during acute or convalescent COVID-19. T cells, B-cell-depleted T cells, or PBMCs supplied cDNA or gDNA.

TCRdb's table, derived via immunoSEQ multiplex PCR, lists solely in-frame clones and lacks some. This sample carries roughly 130,000 clones, 70% to 85% of them seen once, and the ten largest clones take 3%. J gave up 4 bases and V 3 bases, and 16 bases lay outside the gene matches. The CDR3 runs to 19 residues. From germline, CDR1 is KGHSH and CDR2 LQKENI. This chain joins TRBV18 and TRBJ1-3, with 9 nucleotides matching TRBD1. The source material was peripheral blood. This clonotype originated in a woman of 80 years or more with acute or convalescent COVID-19. Here the CDR3 reads CASSPAGTGIVSAGNTIYF. CDR3 bases: TGTGCCAGCTCACCCGCCGGGACAGGGATTGTCTCAGCCGGAAACACCATATATTTT.